This T cell receptor (beta chain) was found in a study of OX40 agonist ivuxolimab in advanced cancers. Study background: Patients were treated with ivuxolimab, an agonistic anti-OX40 (CD134) antibody. Cancers in dose escalation were hepatocellular, melanoma, renal cell and head and neck. Having had anti-PD-1, anti-PD-L1 or anti-CTLA-4 therapy before was allowed, and roughly 40% had some. Points from the study as a whole: Clonal expansion by week 6 occurred in CD4+ and CD8+ blood T cells (at 0.1 to 3.0 mg/kg).

The data were produced by immunoSEQ multiplex PCR, yet TCRdb's version contains in-frame clones alone and is incomplete. The table records around 71,000 clones, just under 80% of them present only once. Regarding this clone: As yet, its antigen is unknown.

The V gene's germline CDR1 is SGHDN and CDR2 FVKESK. The CDR3 has 14 amino acids. The ends lost 3 bases at V and 5 bases at J; junction bases unmatched: 4. Sequencing was performed on CD4+ or CD8+ T cells sorted from blood, taken in a trial of the OX40 agonist ivuxolimab. This receptor was taken from an adult with an advanced solid tumor such as melanoma, head and neck, liver or kidney cancer. This chain uses TRBV14 with TRBJ2-5, with 9 bases fitting TRBD2. The CDR3 spells CASSQGLATETQYF. In nucleotides, the CDR3 is TGTGCCAGCAGCCAGGGACTAGCTACGGAGACCCAGTACTTC.